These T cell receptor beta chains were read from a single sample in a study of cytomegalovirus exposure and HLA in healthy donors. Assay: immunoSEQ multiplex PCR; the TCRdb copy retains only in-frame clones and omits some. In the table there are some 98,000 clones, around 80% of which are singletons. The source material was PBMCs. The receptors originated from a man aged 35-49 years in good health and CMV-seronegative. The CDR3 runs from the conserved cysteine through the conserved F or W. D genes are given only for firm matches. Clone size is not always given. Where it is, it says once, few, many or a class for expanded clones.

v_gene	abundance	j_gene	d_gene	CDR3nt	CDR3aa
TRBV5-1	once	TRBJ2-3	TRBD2	TGCGCCAGCAGCCTCACGGGACTAGTGGGAGATACGCAGTATTTT	CASSLTGLVGDTQYF
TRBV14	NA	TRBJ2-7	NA	TGTGCCAGCAGCCAAGAGGTCGGAGTCACCTACGAGCAGTACTTC	CASSQEVGVTYEQYF
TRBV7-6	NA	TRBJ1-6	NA	TGTGCCAGCAGCTTAGTTTCTGGGGGAGGGAATTCACCCCTCCACTTT	CASSLVSGGGNSPLHF
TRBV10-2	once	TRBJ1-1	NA	TGCGCCAGCAGTGAGCGTATTAGCGAAGCTTTCTTT	CASSERISEAFF
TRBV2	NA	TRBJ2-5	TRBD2	TGTGCCAGCATCGCGGGGGTTGGGACCCAGTACTTC	CASIAGVGTQYF
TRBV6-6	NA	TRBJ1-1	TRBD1	TGTGCCAGCACTTACCAGGGGGGTGACACTGAAGCTTTCTTT	CASTYQGGDTEAFF
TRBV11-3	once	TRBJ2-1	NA	TGTGCCAGCAGCTTAATAGCAAGGGGGAGGCAGTTCTTC	CASSLIARGRQFF
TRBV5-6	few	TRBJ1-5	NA	TGTGCCAGCAGCTTGGGCGGATTCAATCAGCCCCAGCATTTT	CASSLGGFNQPQHF
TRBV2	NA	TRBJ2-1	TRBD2	TGTGCCAGCAGTGGAACGGGGATGGGAGGGGATGAGCAGTTCTTC	CASSGTGMGGDEQFF
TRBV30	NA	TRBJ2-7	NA	TGTGCCTGGAACCGTCGGGGGAACTCCTACGAGCAGTACTTC	CAWNRRGNSYEQYF
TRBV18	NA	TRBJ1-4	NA	TGTGCCAGCTCACCTGTCGGGGCAACTAATGAAAAACTGTTTTTT	CASSPVGATNEKLFF
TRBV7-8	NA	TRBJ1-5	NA	TGTGCCACCGGCTTGAGGGAAAGCAATCAGCCCCAGCATTTT	CATGLRESNQPQHF
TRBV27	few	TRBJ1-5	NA	TGTGCCAGCAGTTTATTGGCCGATCAGCCCCAGCATTTT	CASSLLADQPQHF
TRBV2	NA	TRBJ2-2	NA	TGTGCCAGCCACCGCGGGGCGGGGACCGGGGAGCTGTTTTTT	CASHRGAGTGELFF
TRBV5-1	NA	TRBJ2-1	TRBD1	TGCGCCAGCAGCTCGGGACAGCCCTACAATGAGCAGTTCTTC	CASSSGQPYNEQFF
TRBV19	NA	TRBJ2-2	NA	TGTGCCATACACAGGGTGACTTGGTTGAACACCGGGGAGCTGTTTTTT	CAIHRVTWLNTGELFF
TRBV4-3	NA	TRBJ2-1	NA	TGCGCCAGCAGCCAAAGTGGGGCAGGGTTTAATGGTGAGCAGTTCTTC	CASSQSGAGFNGEQFF
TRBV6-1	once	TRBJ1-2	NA	TGTGCCAGCAACGCTGGCGGGGGATTCTATGGCTACACCTTC	CASNAGGGFYGYTF
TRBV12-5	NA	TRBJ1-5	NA	TGTGCTAGTGGTTTGAAACGGTCCCCGGGGGGAGGGAATCAGCCCCAGCATTTT	CASGLKRSPGGGNQPQHF
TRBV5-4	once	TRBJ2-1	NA	TGTGCCAGCAGCTTGGGGGGGGAGATATCCTACAATGAGCAGTTCTTC	CASSLGGEISYNEQFF
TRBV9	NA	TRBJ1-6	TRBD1	TGTGCCAGCAGCGAAATGACAGGGTCGGATTCACCCCTCCACTTT	CASSEMTGSDSPLHF
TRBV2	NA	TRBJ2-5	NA	TGTGCCAGCAGTGGACTGCTCGGGAGAGAGACCCAGTACTTC	CASSGLLGRETQYF
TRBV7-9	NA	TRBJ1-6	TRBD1	TGTGCCAGCAGCTTTTCCGGGACAGGCAATTCACCCCTCCACTTT	CASSFSGTGNSPLHF
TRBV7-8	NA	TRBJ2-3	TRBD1	TGTGCCAGCAACCGAATACAGGGGCGCACAGATACGCAGTATTTT	CASNRIQGRTDTQYF
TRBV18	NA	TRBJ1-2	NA	TGTGCCAGCTCACCACCGCAGGAAACCTATGGCTACACCTTC	CASSPPQETYGYTF
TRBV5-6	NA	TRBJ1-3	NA	TGTGCCAGCAGCTTTGCGGGAAGAGGAAACACCATATATTTT	CASSFAGRGNTIYF
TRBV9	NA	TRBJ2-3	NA	TGTGCCAGCAGCGCCTCCGGGAGCACAGATACGCAGTATTTT	CASSASGSTDTQYF
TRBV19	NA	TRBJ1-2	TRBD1	TGTGCCAGTAGTTCTTACAGGGGGCAGGACTATGGCTACACCTTC	CASSSYRGQDYGYTF
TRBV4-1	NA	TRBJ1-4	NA	TGCGCCAGCAGCCACCCATCAGGTGCAACTAATGAAAAACTGTTTTTT	CASSHPSGATNEKLFF
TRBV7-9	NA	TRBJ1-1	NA	TGTGCCAGCAGCTACGGACAGTCCGGAGCTTTCTTT	CASSYGQSGAFF
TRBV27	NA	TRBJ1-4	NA	TGTGCCAGCAGTTTAAGAGGGATAGGTGAAAAACTGTTTTTT	CASSLRGIGEKLFF
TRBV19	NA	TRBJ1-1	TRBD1	TGTGCCAGTAGTCTTACAGACAGGGGGATCCCCCAAGCTTTCTTT	CASSLTDRGIPQAFF
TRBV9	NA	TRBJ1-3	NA	TGTGCCAGCAGCCCCCGACAGCTCATCTCTGGAAACACCATATATTTT	CASSPRQLISGNTIYF
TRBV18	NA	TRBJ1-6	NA	TGTGCCAGCTCACCCGGCAGGGGCAATTCACCCCTCCACTTT	CASSPGRGNSPLHF
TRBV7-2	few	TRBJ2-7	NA	TGTGCCAGCAGCTTAACTGCGAGCTACGAGCAGTACTTC	CASSLTASYEQYF
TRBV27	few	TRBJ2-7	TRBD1	TGTGCCAGCAGTTCTCCGGGACAGGGGGCCTACGAGCAGTACTTC	CASSSPGQGAYEQYF
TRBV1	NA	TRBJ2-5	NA	TGCACCAGCATTGACGGGGTCAACCAAGAGACCCAGTACTTC	CTSIDGVNQETQYF
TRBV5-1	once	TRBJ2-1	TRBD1	TGCGCCAGCAGCGCTACACAGGGGTTAGGCAATGAGCAGTTCTTC	CASSATQGLGNEQFF
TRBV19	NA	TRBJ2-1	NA	TGTGCCAGTAGTGCCCGGAGGGTTAGCGGCCCCTACAATGAGCAGTTCTTC	CASSARRVSGPYNEQFF
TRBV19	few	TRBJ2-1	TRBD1	TGTGCCAGTAGTATCCGGACAGGGTTCTACAATGAGCAGTTCTTC	CASSIRTGFYNEQFF
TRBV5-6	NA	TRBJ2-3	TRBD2	TGTGCCAGCAGCCAGACTAGCAGGCGCCTTGATACGCAGTATTTT	CASSQTSRRLDTQYF
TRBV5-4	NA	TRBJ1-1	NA	TGTGCCAGCAGCTTCCAGGGGCCCTTTACATTAACTGAAGCTTTCTTT	CASSFQGPFTLTEAFF
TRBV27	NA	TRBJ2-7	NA	TGTGCCAGCAGTTTCAAGCCTGGACATAGCTCCTACGAGCAGTACTTC	CASSFKPGHSSYEQYF
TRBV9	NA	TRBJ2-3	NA	TGTGCCAGCAGCGTGCAAACTTCAGATACGCAGTATTTT	CASSVQTSDTQYF
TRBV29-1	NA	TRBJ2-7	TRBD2	TGCAGCGTTGCGGGGCTAGCGGGGGAGGACTACGAGCAGTACTTC	CSVAGLAGEDYEQYF
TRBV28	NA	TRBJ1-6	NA	TGTGCCAGCAGTTCCCAGACAGGCTATAATTCACCCCTCCACTTT	CASSSQTGYNSPLHF
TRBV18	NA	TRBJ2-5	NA	TGTGCCAGCTCACCACCGGCGGCTTCTCAAGAGACCCAGTACTTC	CASSPPAASQETQYF
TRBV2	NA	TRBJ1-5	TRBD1	TGTGCCAGCAGTATCGACAGGGAGCAGCCCCAGCATTTT	CASSIDREQPQHF
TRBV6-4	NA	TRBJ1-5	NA	TGTGCCAGCAGTGTCGAGGACAGCGGAACTCAGCCCCAGCATTTT	CASSVEDSGTQPQHF
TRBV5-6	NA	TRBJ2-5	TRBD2	TGTGCCAGCAGCGTTCCACGGGAGGGTCGGGAGACCCAGTACTTC	CASSVPREGRETQYF
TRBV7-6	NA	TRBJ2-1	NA	TGTGCCAGCAGCTTAGCGCCTTTCAAGGGGGATGAGCAGTTCTTC	CASSLAPFKGDEQFF
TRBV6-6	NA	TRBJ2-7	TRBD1	TGTGCCAGCAGTTTCCCGGGACAGGCATCCTACGAGCAGTACTTC	CASSFPGQASYEQYF
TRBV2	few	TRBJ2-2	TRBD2	TGTGCCAGCAGTGAACAAGCGGGGGGGCCTAACACCGGGGAGCTGTTTTTT	CASSEQAGGPNTGELFF
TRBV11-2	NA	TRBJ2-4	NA	TGTGCCAGCAGCTTAGTGGGCCCTAAGAGCATTCAGTACTTC	CASSLVGPKSIQYF
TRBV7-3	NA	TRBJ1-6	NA	TGTGCCAGCAGCTTAAACCCGACAGACTATTCACCCCTCCACTTT	CASSLNPTDYSPLHF
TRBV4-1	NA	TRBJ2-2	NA	TGCGCCAGCAGCCAAGGAGGGCCAGGCCCCGGGGAGCTGTTTTTT	CASSQGGPGPGELFF
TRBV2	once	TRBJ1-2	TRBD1	TGTGCCAGCAGCCGCATAACGCAGGGGGCGCAGGTCTATGGCTACACCTTC	CASSRITQGAQVYGYTF
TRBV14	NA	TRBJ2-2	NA	TGTGCCAGCAGCCACAGCCTAGGAGCAGGGAGGACCGGGGAGCTGTTTTTT	CASSHSLGAGRTGELFF
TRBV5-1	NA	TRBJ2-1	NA	TGCGCCAGCAGGACTACAGTTAGCTCCTACAATGAGCAGTTCTTC	CASRTTVSSYNEQFF